One sample yielded the 16 T cell receptor beta chains listed below, sequenced in a study of tumor-infiltrating lymphocytes in primary liver carcinoma. Total RNA amounting to roughly 480 ng was the source from which TCR beta cDNA was made with a constant-region primer. Library construction for TCR beta comprised three nested multiplex PCR rounds performed with slightly modified ARM-PCR. Primers for the first two PCR rounds were TRBV1-TRBV30 forward primers and a C-beta reverse primer (approximately 10 cycles per round). TCRdb reprocessed the multiplex PCR reads with MiXCR, giving one entry per CDR3 protein. The table lists some 55,000 distinct CDR3 sequences, roughly 77% of them singletons. Starting material for RNA and DNA co-extraction consisted of about 17-30 mg of unsorted bulk tissue. Material: liver tumor tissue from sampling region 2. Sample subset: tumor region T2, inferior pole. The receptor source for this set is a man aged 35 to 55 with primary liver carcinoma and hepatitis B virus infection.

About this clonotype: This may be a read error, as it is one base from a much larger clone. The CDR3 carries no conserved terminal phenylalanine or tryptophan, so it likely arises from a read error. The chain couples TRBV5-5 to TRBJ2-1, with 7 bases that match TRBD2. The germline V gene encodes CDR1 SGHKS and CDR2 YYEKEE (reference sequence). The CDR3 has 17 residues. J lost 8 bases, V lost 3 bases, and 17 bases had no gene match. The CDR3 protein is CASSWAPLAATKDEQFL. The CDR3 bases are TGTGCCAGCAGCTGGGCTCCCCTAGCGGCGACGAAGGATGAGCAGTTCCTC.

With regard to this clonotype: One end of the junction varies from germline; a read error may be responsible. The chain joins TRBV6-5 to TRBJ2-7; possible D gene TRBD2, 6 bases. The CDR3 extends over 14 amino acids. CDR1 and CDR2 (germline): MNHEY, SVGAGI. The CDR3 nucleotides read TGTGCCTCCAGTCCGGAGGGATTAGCCTACGAGCGGTACTTC. The encoded protein is CASSPEGLAYERYF.

Concerning this clonotype itself: Mismatch with germline at one junction end may stem from a read error. The chain carries TRBV12-3 or TRBV12-4 and TRBJ1-6; D possibly corresponds to TRBD1 (6 bases). This CDR3 has 15 amino acids. CDR3 bases: TGTGCCAGCAGTTCCAATACAGGGCGTAATTCACTCCTCCACTTT. It encodes CASSSNTGRNSLLHF.

V usage is TRBV4-2 and J usage is TRBJ2-7; TRBD2 matches at 10 bases. The CDR3 is 17 residues long. With 3 bases clipped from V and 1 base from J, the junction kept 9 bases outside the gene matches. Germline lookup yields CDR1 LGHNA and CDR2 YNFKEQ. The DNA for the CDR3 is TGTGCCAGCAGCCAGGATAATGGTAGCGGGGGGTCCTACGAGCAGTACTTC. Its translation is CASSQDNGSGGSYEQYF.

This sequence joins TRBV6-5 and TRBJ2-1; possibly TRBD1 for D (7 bases). CDR1 is MNHEY, CDR2 SVGAGI, per germline. V lost 0 bases and J 7 bases, leaving 19 bases between the germline ends. The CDR3 consists of 17 residues. CDR3 residues: CASSYSFGGQSINEQFF. DNA of the CDR3: TGTGCCAGCAGTTACTCGTTCGGGGGACAGTCTATTAATGAGCAGTTCTTC.

A word on this clonotype: A read error may produce the germline difference seen at one junction end. The rearrangement uses TRBV5-4 and TRBJ1-1, with D maybe TRBD1 (6 bases). Germline-derived CDR1 and CDR2 are SGHNT and YYREEE (reference sequence). This CDR3 comprises 15 residues. CDR3 amino acids: CTSSRASAGDTEAFF. Written as DNA, the CDR3 is TGTACCAGCAGCCGAGCCTCCGCGGGGGACACAGAAGCTTTCTTT.

The chain joins TRBV5-8 to TRBJ2-2, with D perhaps matching TRBD1 or TRBD2 (5 bases each). Germline values: CDR1 SGHTS, CDR2 YDEGEE. The CDR3 length is 14 residues. V was clipped by 1 base and J by 6 bases, with 10 bases between them. The CDR3 spells CASSLQRGPGELFF. The CDR3 DNA reads TGTGCCAGCAGCTTGCAGAGGGGACCCGGGGAGCTGTTTTTT.

Sample share makes this clonotype medium-sized. This sequence joins TRBV11-2 and TRBJ2-1; possibly TRBD2 for D (6 bases). The V and J ends lost 0 bases and 3 bases respectively, with 9 bases between them. Per germline, CDR1 SGHAT and CDR2 FQNNGV. This CDR3 spans 15 amino acids. CDR3 loop: CASSLDAGFYNEQFF. As DNA, the CDR3 is TGTGCCAGCAGCTTAGATGCGGGGTTCTACAATGAGCAGTTCTTC.

As to this clonotype: A much larger clonotype is one base distant, so this may be a read error. The chain links TRBV7-9 to TRBJ1-2; 7 bases match TRBD1. Germline CDR1 reads SEHNR; CDR2 reads FQNEAQ (reference sequence). This CDR3 comprises 14 residues. DNA of the CDR3: TGTGCCAGGAGCTTAGAGGCAGGGGGCTATGGCTACACCTTC. Translation: CARSLEAGGYGYTF.

As for this clonotype: The junction shows a germline mismatch at one end, possibly a read error. The chain is built from TRBV12-5 and TRBJ2-4; maybe TRBD1 (6 bases). The CDR3 consists of 18 residues. Germline-derived CDR1 and CDR2 are LGHNT and FRNRAP. The CDR3 bases are TGTACTAGTGGTTTGGCCCTCGTACAGGGTCAGGCCAAAAACACTCAGTACTTC. Translation gives CTSGLALVQGQAKNTQYF.

In the case of this clonotype: This likely comes from a read error, as the CDR3 has no conserved phenylalanine or tryptophan at its end. The gene calls are TRBV6-6 and TRBJ2-3; D might be TRBD2 (6 bases). The CDR3 consists of 15 residues. The germline V gene encodes CDR1 MNHNY and CDR2 SVGAGI (reference sequence). CDR3 residues: CASSLGGFGTDTQYL. CDR3 nucleotides: TGCGCCAGCAGTTTGGGGGGATTTGGCACAGATACGCAGTATTTG.

This clonotype ranks as large. The rearrangement links TRBV12-3 or TRBV12-4 to TRBJ2-1, with 8 bases lining up with TRBD2. CDR3 length: 18 amino acids. Unmatched junction bases numbered 12, after V lost 5 bases and J lost 0 bases. The CDR3 loop reads CASSPRGAGEGSYNEQFF. CDR3 sequence (DNA): TGTGCCAGCAGTCCTAGGGGAGCGGGAGAAGGCTCCTACAATGAGCAGTTCTTC.

About this clonotype: A much larger clone lies one base from this, so it may be a read error. In this CDR3 the conserved last residue, phenylalanine or tryptophan, is missing, so a read error is likely. The chain joins TRBV28 to TRBJ2-5; 8 bases match TRBD1. Per germline, CDR1 MDHEN and CDR2 SYDVKM. The V segment lost 5 bases and the J segment 4 bases; nucleotides outside the gene matches: 6. The CDR3 covers 14 residues. The CDR3 loop is CASSDGQGTETQYV. In nucleotides, the CDR3 is TGTGCCAGCAGTGACGGACAGGGTACAGAGACCCAGTACGTC.

This clonotype was seen ten or more times. The rearrangement links TRBV5-1 to TRBJ2-1; the match to TRBD2 covers 10 bases. The V gene end was trimmed by 4 bases and the J gene end by 6 bases; junction bases not matched to a gene: 7. This CDR3 comprises 15 residues. CDR1 SGHRS and CDR2 YFSETQ come from the germline V gene. This CDR3 is CASSPGLAYSNEQFF. CDR3 DNA: TGCGCCAGCAGCCCGGGACTAGCGTACTCCAATGAGCAGTTCTTC.

This clonotype was recorded at least ten times. The gene calls are TRBV6-5 and TRBJ2-1; D is tentatively TRBD1 or TRBD2 (5 bases each). The CDR3 spans 15 residues. Germline V gives CDR1 MNHEY, CDR2 SVGAGI. Trimming shortened V by 6 bases and J by 8 bases, and 20 bases separated the two germline ends. Here the CDR3 reads CASRTDGAQTDEQFF. The CDR3 nucleotides are TGTGCCAGCAGGACGGACGGGGCACAGACGGATGAGCAGTTCTTC.

This clonotype was observed a few times. The gene calls are TRBV6-5 and TRBJ2-1; tentative D call: TRBD1 (5 bases). CDR3 length: 13 residues. Trimming took off 4 bases at V and 15 bases at J, with 19 bases between the two ends. Germline-derived CDR1 and CDR2 are MNHEY and SVGAGI. CDR3 residues: CASSSETARKRFF. CDR3 nucleotide sequence: TGTGCCAGCAGTTCGGAGACAGCCAGGAAGCGGTTCTTC.